A selection of T cell receptor beta chains follows, all from one sample in a study of human T cells and chemical hapten exposure. TCRdb fed the RACE reads into MiXCR, producing one record per CDR3 protein. The table lists roughly 92,000 distinct CDR3 sequences, roughly 11% of them singletons. The sequencing here drew on whole blood, taken in connection with sensitization to the hapten diphenylcyclopropenone (DPC). The receptors here all came from a woman aged 40-49 years with alopecia areata. Some clones in this sample may be carry-over from other donors' samples. The CDR3 runs from the conserved cysteine through the conserved F or W. The order of the fields is clone size, D gene, V gene, J gene, CDR3 DNA, CDR3 protein. A D gene is named only where the DNA matches it firmly. Clone size is given for some rows only: seen once, a few or many times, or a class if the clone is expanded.

size: -; D: -; V: TRBV28; J: TRBJ2-2; DNA: TGTGCCAGCAGCCCCCACGGGATAAACACCGGGGAGCTGTTTTTT; CDR3: CASSPHGINTGELFF
size: few; D: TRBD1; V: TRBV2; J: TRBJ1-1; DNA: TGTGCCAGAAGGACAGGGGGGCGAGGAACTGAAGCTTTCTTT; CDR3: CARRTGGRGTEAFF
size: many; D: -; V: TRBV18; J: TRBJ2-7; DNA: TGTGCCAGCTCACCGAATTTGGGATCGTACGAGCAGTACTTC; CDR3: CASSPNLGSYEQYF
size: few; D: -; V: TRBV12-3/TRBV12-4; J: TRBJ2-7; DNA: TGTGCCAGCAGTGGAGGGCCGCTCGAGCAGTACTTC; CDR3: CASSGGPLEQYF
size: -; D: -; V: TRBV5-4; J: TRBJ2-5; DNA: TGTGCCAGCAGCTTGATCACAGGAAAAGCGGAGACCCAGTACTTC; CDR3: CASSLITGKAETQYF
size: many; D: -; V: TRBV3-2; J: TRBJ2-3; DNA: TGTGCCAGCAGCCAAGATCCCAACGGGGGGGCAGGAAAGGCAGATACGCAGTATTTT; CDR3: CASSQDPNGGAGKADTQYF
size: many; D: -; V: TRBV29-1; J: TRBJ1-4; DNA: TGCAGCGTTGCAGGGGCGGGTAATGAAAAACTGTTTTTT; CDR3: CSVAGAGNEKLFF
size: few; D: -; V: TRBV5-6; J: TRBJ2-7; DNA: TGTGCCAGCAGCTTGGTTGGACAGCGTTTGTCCTACGAGCAGTACTTC; CDR3: CASSLVGQRLSYEQYF
size: -; D: TRBD1; V: TRBV18; J: TRBJ1-6; DNA: TGTGCCAGCTCCCGGGACAGGGGCGGAAGTAGTTCACCCCTCCACTTT; CDR3: CASSRDRGGSSSPLHF
size: many; D: -; V: TRBV20-1; J: TRBJ1-3; DNA: TGCAGTGCTAGCGGTCAGCCAAGCTCTGGAAACACCATATATTTT; CDR3: CSASGQPSSGNTIYF
size: -; D: TRBD1; V: TRBV12-3/TRBV12-4; J: TRBJ2-3; DNA: TGTGCCAGCAGGTCCGGGACAGGGACGGCAGATACGCAGTATTTT; CDR3: CASRSGTGTADTQYF
size: many; D: -; V: TRBV20-1; J: TRBJ2-5; DNA: TGCAGTGCTGGACTCGAGACCCAGTACTTC; CDR3: CSAGLETQYF
size: few; D: TRBD1; V: TRBV7-9; J: TRBJ2-7; DNA: TGTGCCAGCAGCGGGCGGACAGGACGCTACGAGCAGTACTTC; CDR3: CASSGRTGRYEQYF
size: many; D: -; V: TRBV4-1; J: TRBJ1-2; DNA: TGCGCCAGCAGCCAAGATACAGGCAACTATGGCTACACCTTC; CDR3: CASSQDTGNYGYTF
size: -; D: -; V: TRBV29-1; J: TRBJ2-5; DNA: TGCAGCGTTGGAGACACTAGACAAGAGACCCAGTACTTC; CDR3: CSVGDTRQETQYF
size: many; D: -; V: TRBV4-3; J: TRBJ2-1; DNA: TGCGCCAGCAGCCAAGATCCCGCAGGGTGGAATGAGCAGTTCTTC; CDR3: CASSQDPAGWNEQFF